Following are 17 T cell receptor beta chains from one sample sequenced in a study of cytomegalovirus exposure and HLA in healthy donors. It was with 60 Vbeta and 13 Jbeta primers that the PCR ran. Using immunoSEQ multiplex PCR, the repertoire was profiled, and TCRdb retains in-frame clones only, with some absent. The sample shows some 34,000 clones, and around 3.5% sits with its ten largest clones. Sequences were obtained from PBMCs. The receptors here all came from a man between 40 and 49 years old in good health and CMV-seronegative.

J is TRBJ2-3 and V is TRBV9; D is possibly TRBD1 (5 bases). The length of the CDR3 is 17 residues. Germline V gene sequence: CDR1 SGDLS, CDR2 YYNGEE. V dropped 6 bases and J dropped 4 bases, with 24 bases sitting between them. This CDR3 reads CASTRRVRRQYPDTQYF. Here the CDR3 DNA reads TGTGCCAGCACCCGTCGAGTGCGGAGACAGTATCCAGATACGCAGTATTTT.

J is TRBJ1-2 and V is TRBV2; D may be TRBD1 (5 bases). The CDR3 is made up of 14 amino acids. The germline V gene has CDR1 SNHLY and CDR2 FYNNEI. V was trimmed by 7 bases and J by 4 bases, leaving 16 bases between them. The CDR3: CASTLRDSSYGYTF. The CDR3 nucleotides read TGTGCCAGCACTCTCCGGGACTCTTCCTATGGCTACACCTTC.

This chain links TRBV29-1 with TRBJ2-3; 13 positions match TRBD2. The CDR3 contains 14 residues. J gave up 6 bases and V 8 bases, and 8 bases lay outside the gene matches. Germline lookup yields CDR1 SQVTM and CDR2 ANQGSEA. CDR3 DNA: TGCAGCATCAGTGGGACTAGCGGGAAGGATACGCAGTATTTT. Its protein is CSISGTSGKDTQYF.

The genes are TRBV4-1 and TRBJ2-2; 10 positions agree with TRBD1. V lost 3 bases and J lost 4; bases outside the gene matches: 8. CDR1 is MGHRA, CDR2 YSYEKL, per germline. This CDR3 contains 17 residues. CDR3 sequence (DNA): TGCGCCAGCAGCCAGCCCCTCCGGGACAGGGGCACCGGGGAGCTGTTTTTT. It yields the protein CASSQPLRDRGTGELFF.

The chain combines TRBV6-4 with TRBJ2-3; D possibly corresponds to TRBD2 (6 bases). From germline, CDR1 is MRHNA and CDR2 SNTAGT. Trimming left V 2 bases short and J 0 bases short, with 9 bases between. The CDR3 spans 15 residues. The CDR3 loop is CASSDGRSSTDTQYF. Written as DNA, the CDR3 is TGTGCCAGCAGTGACGGGAGGTCTAGCACAGATACGCAGTATTTT.

The chain uses TRBV4-1 and TRBJ1-5; D is possibly TRBD1 (5 bases). The CDR3 runs to 15 residues. V was shortened by 4 bases and J by 1 base, with 11 bases between the two germline ends. Germline lookup yields CDR1 MGHRA and CDR2 YSYEKL. The CDR3 DNA reads TGCGCCAGCAGCCTAAACGGGGGGAGCAATCAGCCCCAGCATTTT. Translating gives CASSLNGGSNQPQHF.

The genes are TRBV7-2 and TRBJ2-1; a weak D match, TRBD2 (5 bases). Germline CDR1 and CDR2: SGHTA and FQGNSA. The CDR3 runs 15 residues. Trimming took 1 base from V and 3 from J, leaving 10 bases between them. The CDR3 DNA sequence: TGTGCCAGCAGCTTAGGTCGTGGGAGCTACAATGAGCAGTTCTTC. This gives the protein CASSLGRGSYNEQFF.

This chain uses TRBV19 with TRBJ2-7, with unresolved D. There are 13 residues in the CDR3. Germline lookup yields CDR1 LNHDA and CDR2 SQIVND (reference sequence). Trimming left V 0 bases short and J 4 bases short, with 7 bases between. The CDR3 DNA is TGTGCCAGTAGTATAGAAACCGGGTACGAGCAGTACTTC. Amino acid sequence: CASSIETGYEQYF.

This rearrangement joins TRBV2 to TRBJ1-1; no reliable D call. This CDR3 contains 15 residues. The germline CDR1 and CDR2 sequences are SNHLY and FYNNEI. V was shortened by 4 bases and J by 1 base, with 13 bases between the two germline ends. The CDR3 DNA sequence: TGTGCCAGCAGTGGGCGTAAGGGAGGGAACACTGAAGCTTTCTTT. Translated, it gives CASSGRKGGNTEAFF.

The chain has TRBV19 and TRBJ2-1; possible D gene TRBD1, 6 bases. The CDR3 is 16 amino acids. Germline CDR1 and CDR2: LNHDA and SQIVND (reference sequence). V lost 4 bases and J 0 bases, leaving 13 bases between the germline ends. CDR3 protein: CASSRDTRTSYNEQFF. The CDR3 DNA sequence: TGTGCCAGTAGTAGGGACACTAGGACCTCCTACAATGAGCAGTTCTTC.

The chain recombines TRBV4-3 with TRBJ1-2; 7 positions match TRBD1. The ends lost 3 bases at V and 5 bases at J; junction bases unmatched: 9. The CDR3 loop spans 15 amino acids. CDR1 and CDR2 from the germline V gene are LGHNA and YSLEER. The CDR3 sequence is CASSHVGRGFYGYTF. CDR3 bases: TGCGCCAGCAGCCACGTTGGCAGGGGGTTTTATGGCTACACCTTC.

This sequence joins TRBV28 and TRBJ1-1, with D perhaps matching TRBD1 (6 bases). Trimming stripped 6 bases from V and 1 base from J, with 15 bases between. This CDR3 has 15 residues. Germline CDR1 reads MDHEN; CDR2 reads SYDVKM. Here the CDR3 DNA reads TGTGCCAGCAGCGCGCCTTCGACAGGGAACACTGAAGCTTTCTTT. Its translation is CASSAPSTGNTEAFF.

J is TRBJ2-7 and V is TRBV9, with 11 bases aligning to TRBD2. CDR1 and CDR2 (germline): SGDLS, YYNGEE. With V trimmed by 0 bases and J by 1 base, 3 bases remained unmatched. The CDR3 consists of 16 residues. The CDR3 reads CASSVEPSGRSYEQYF. The CDR3 nucleotides are TGTGCCAGCAGCGTAGAGCCTAGCGGGAGGTCCTACGAGCAGTACTTC. Full variable domain (missing parts from reference TRBV9 and TRBJ2-7): DSGVTQTPKHLITATGQRVTLRCSPRSGDLSVYWYQQSLDQGLQFLIQYYNGEERAKGNILERFSAQQFPDLHSELNLSSLELGDSALYFCASSVEPSGRSYEQYFGPGTRLTVT.

The chain recombines TRBV7-9 with TRBJ2-5; 12 bases are shared with TRBD2. Germline trimming cut 1 base from V and 2 bases from J; bases unmatched to any gene: 2. CDR3 size: 16 residues. The V gene's germline CDR1 is SEHNR and CDR2 FQNEAQ (reference sequence). Here the CDR3 DNA reads TGTGCCAGCAGCTTAGGACTAGCGGGAGCACAAGAGACCCAGTACTTC. Protein product: CASSLGLAGAQETQYF.

The chain employs TRBV7-9 and TRBJ2-5, with no clear D. V was shortened by 6 bases and J by 1 base, with 12 bases between the two germline ends. The CDR3 is 14 amino acids. Germline loops: CDR1 SEHNR, CDR2 FQNEAQ (reference sequence). Here the CDR3 DNA reads TGTGCCAGCAGGAGCATACCCGGCCAAGAGACCCAGTACTTC. It specifies CASRSIPGQETQYF.

This chain joins TRBV9 and TRBJ2-1; TRBD2 might be the D (5 bases). The length of the CDR3 is 16 residues. The V and J ends lost 0 bases and 2 bases respectively, with 12 bases between them. Germline loops: CDR1 SGDLS, CDR2 YYNGEE. The CDR3 DNA sequence: TGTGCCAGCAGCGTAGAAGGGAGTAGGACCTACAATGAGCAGTTCTTC. This sequence encodes CASSVEGSRTYNEQFF.

V and J are TRBV19 and TRBJ1-2; 10 nucleotides agree with TRBD1. V lost 3 bases and J lost 5; bases outside the gene matches: 3. The CDR3 is made up of 14 amino acids. Germline V gene data show CDR1 as LNHDA and CDR2 as SQIVND (reference sequence). Here the CDR3 reads CASSILGQGYGYTF. The CDR3 DNA reads as TGTGCCAGTAGTATCCTGGGACAGGGGTATGGCTACACCTTC. The whole variable domain, remainder taken from reference TRBV19 and TRBJ1-2, is DGGITQSPKYLFRKEGQNVTLSCEQNLNHDAMYWYRQDPGQGLRLIYYSQIVNDFQKGDIAEGYSVSREKKESFPLTVTSAQKNPTAFYLCASSILGQGYGYTFGSGTRLTVV.